A single T cell receptor (beta chain) is shown here with its context. The target antigen is unknown. The record originates from a study of T cell repertoires in cytomegalovirus infection. Study information: Indications came from public TCR beta signatures; they pointed to CMV infection and to a matching HLA type. Study findings and constraints: It was HLA-C-restricted CMV-specific TCR beta clonotypes that dominated the response ex vivo. The cumulative frequency of public TCR beta families identified carriers of CMV plus the relevant HLA.

TCRdb re-called the reads with MiXCR, one entry per CDR3 protein. This table holds over 150,000 distinct CDR3 sequences, approximately 15% found once. Per germline, CDR1 SGHAT and CDR2 FQDESV (reference sequence). Trimming took off 8 bases at V and 4 bases at J, with 8 bases between the two ends. The CDR3 loop spans 11 amino acids. The sequencing input was PBMCs. The chain couples TRBV11-1 to TRBJ1-1; D uncertain. This TCR came from a human donor in good health (CMV status not recorded). Some clones in this sample may be carry-over from other donors' samples. CDR3 sequence (DNA): TGTGCCAGCTCCCAACTCACTGAAGCTTTCTTT. It encodes CASSQLTEAFF. The complete variable domain, with remaining parts taken from reference TRBV11-1 and TRBJ1-1, reads EAEVAQSPRYKITEKSQAVAFWCDPISGHATLYWYRQILGQGPELLVQFQDESVVDDSQLPKDRFSAERLKGVDSTLKIQPAELGDSAMYLCASSQLTEAFFGQGTRLTVV.